Given below is one TCR beta chain in context. The V end lost 8 bases, the J end lost 1 base, and 14 bases lay between the germline ends. The CDR3 covers 13 residues. Germline CDR1 and CDR2: SQVTM and ANQGSEA. The source of the sample is a study of cytomegalovirus exposure and HLA in healthy donors. Clones were read by immunoSEQ multiplex PCR, and TCRdb kept only the in-frame ones, dropping some. The sample has fewer than 300,000 clones, 70% to 90% seen once. This receptor was taken from a woman younger than 35 in good health and CMV-seronegative. Sequencing was done on a sample of PBMCs. The chain has TRBV29-1 and TRBJ1-1; D not certain. The CDR3 region has the DNA TGCAGCTCTGAGGGCAGAACGAACACTGAAGCTTTCTTT. Encoded protein: CSSEGRTNTEAFF.